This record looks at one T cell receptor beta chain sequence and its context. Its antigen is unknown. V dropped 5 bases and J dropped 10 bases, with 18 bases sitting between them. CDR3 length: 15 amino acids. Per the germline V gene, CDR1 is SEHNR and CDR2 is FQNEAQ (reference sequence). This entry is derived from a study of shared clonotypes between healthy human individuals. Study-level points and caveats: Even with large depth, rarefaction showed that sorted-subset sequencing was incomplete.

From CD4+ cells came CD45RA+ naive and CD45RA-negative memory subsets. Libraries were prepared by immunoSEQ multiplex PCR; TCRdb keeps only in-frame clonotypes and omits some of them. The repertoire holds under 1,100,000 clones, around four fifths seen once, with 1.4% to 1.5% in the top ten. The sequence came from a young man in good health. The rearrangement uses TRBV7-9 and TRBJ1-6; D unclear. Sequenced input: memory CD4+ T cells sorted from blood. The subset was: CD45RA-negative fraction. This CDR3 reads CASSPDGVRGSPLHF. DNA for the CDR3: TGTGCCAGCAGCCCGGACGGGGTGAGAGGGTCACCCCTCCACTTT.